This T cell receptor (beta chain) was observed in a study of tumor-infiltrating lymphocytes in primary liver carcinoma. Study as a whole: Sample yields, roughly 3.65 to 8 million productive TCRbeta reads, were similar across the tissue types.

The CDR3 spans 15 residues. Deletions cut 5 bases from V and 1 base from J, with 13 bases between. In the case of this clonotype: The target antigen is unknown.

Production of TCR beta cDNA used around 0.45 ug total RNA together with a constant-region primer. Construction of TCR beta libraries relied on three successive nested multiplex PCR rounds employing slightly modified ARM-PCR. The first two PCR rounds used TRBV1-TRBV30 primers with a Cbeta primer, roughly 10 cycles each. Each CDR3 protein is one row after TCRdb ran MiXCR on the multiplex PCR reads. Here the sample spans approximately 330,000 distinct CDR3 sequences, roughly 61% being singletons. The study, taken as a whole, reports: Tumor-blood pairs (like tumor-adjacent pairs) overlapped less than tumor region pairs did.

Germline DNA was also extracted, and blood RNA derived from unsorted whole blood. Sequenced sample: peripheral blood. The J gene is TRBJ2-3, the V gene TRBV12-3 or TRBV12-4, with a possible D match to TRBD1 (6 bases). The TCR originated in a man aged 35-49 years with primary liver carcinoma and hepatitis B virus infection. CDR3 region: CASSQQGSGTDTQYF. The CDR3 DNA reads as TGTGCCAGCAGTCAACAGGGATCAGGCACAGATACGCAGTATTTT.